The present entry profiles one TCR beta chain with its context. In the original processing: Estimated nucleated cell counts came from reference gene primer amplification. This table comes from immunoSEQ multiplex PCR, and its TCRdb copy is limited to in-frame clones, with some not included. That table furnishes V, J and clone size, whereas the DNA furnished D and trimming. The sample holds tens of thousands of clones, roughly 80% seen once. These data belong to a study of blood T cell repertoires in COVID-19. About the research overall: The origin of the acute and convalescent COVID-19 samples was the United States, Italy and Spain.

J lost 2 bases, V lost 3 bases, and 10 bases had no gene match. Germline values: CDR1 SGHTA, CDR2 FQGNSA. CDR3 length equals 17 residues. The sample taken for sequencing was peripheral blood. This sequence was found in a human donor in a cohort sampled during active COVID-19. The chain links TRBV7-2 to TRBJ2-7, with 10 bases aligning to TRBD2. The CDR3 bases are TGTGCCAGCAGCTTTACGGCTAGCGGGGGAGAACCCTACGAGCAGTACTTC. This gives the protein CASSFTASGGEPYEQYF.